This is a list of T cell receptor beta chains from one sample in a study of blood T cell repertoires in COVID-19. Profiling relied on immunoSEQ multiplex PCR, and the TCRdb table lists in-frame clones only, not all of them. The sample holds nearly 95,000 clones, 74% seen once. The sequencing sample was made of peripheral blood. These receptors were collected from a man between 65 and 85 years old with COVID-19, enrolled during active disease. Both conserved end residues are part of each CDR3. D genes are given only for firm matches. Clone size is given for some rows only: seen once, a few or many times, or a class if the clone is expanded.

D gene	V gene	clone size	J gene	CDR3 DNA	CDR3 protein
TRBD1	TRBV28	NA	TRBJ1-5	TGTGCCAGCAGCCGGGGACAGGGGCGCAATCAGCCCCAGCATTTT	CASSRGQGRNQPQHF
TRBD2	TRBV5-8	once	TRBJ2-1	TGTGCCAGCAGCGCCGGGACTAGCAGGCACAATGAGCAGTTCTTC	CASSAGTSRHNEQFF
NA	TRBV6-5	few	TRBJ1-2	TGTGCCAGCAGCCTGTCTTCTCCTAACTATGGCTACACCTTC	CASSLSSPNYGYTF
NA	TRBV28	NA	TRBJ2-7	TGTGCCAGCAGTTTAAGGAGCGGCAGGTCCTACGAGCAGTACTTC	CASSLRSGRSYEQYF
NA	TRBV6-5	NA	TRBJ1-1	TGTGCCAGCAGTCAAACAGGGTACACTGAAGCTTTCTTT	CASSQTGYTEAFF
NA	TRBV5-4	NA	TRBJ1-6	TGTGCCAGCAGCTTCGGGGGGGACACCTATAATTCACCCCTCCACTTT	CASSFGGDTYNSPLHF
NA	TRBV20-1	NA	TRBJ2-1	TGCACCCGACAGGCGGGCAATGAGCAGTTCTTC	CTRQAGNEQFF
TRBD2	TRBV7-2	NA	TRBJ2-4	TGTGCCAGCAGTTTAGCGGGAGGCGGAAACATTCAGTACTTC	CASSLAGGGNIQYF
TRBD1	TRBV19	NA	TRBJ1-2	TGTGCCAGTAGGACCGCGACAGGGGGGAACTATGGCTACACCTTC	CASRTATGGNYGYTF
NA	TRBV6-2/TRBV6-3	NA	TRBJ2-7	TGTGCCAGCAGTTACAACCAGGGCCGGTCCTCCTACGAGCAGTACTTC	CASSYNQGRSSYEQYF
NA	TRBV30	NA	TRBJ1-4	TGTGCCTGGAGCAGGGGCCCCAATGAAAAACTGTTTTTT	CAWSRGPNEKLFF
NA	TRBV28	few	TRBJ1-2	TGTGCCAGCAGTTACGAAAGTACGCGTGGCTACACCTTC	CASSYESTRGYTF
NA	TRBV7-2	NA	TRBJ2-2	TGTGCCAGCAGCCGGACAGCACAGAACACCGGGGAGCTGTTTTTT	CASSRTAQNTGELFF
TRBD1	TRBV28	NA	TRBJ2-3	TGTGCCAGCAGTTCCAGAGGACAGGGCCTTGGAGATACGCAGTATTTT	CASSSRGQGLGDTQYF
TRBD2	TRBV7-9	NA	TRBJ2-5	TGTGCCAGCAGCTTAGCGCCAGCGGGGGAGACCCAGTACTTC	CASSLAPAGETQYF
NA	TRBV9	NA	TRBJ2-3	TGTGCCAGCAGCGTCCATATCGGGGGGCCATCGGATACGCAGTATTTT	CASSVHIGGPSDTQYF
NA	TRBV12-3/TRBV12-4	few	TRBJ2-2	TGTGCCAGCAGACGGATGAGCGGCGGGGAGCTGTTTTTT	CASRRMSGGELFF
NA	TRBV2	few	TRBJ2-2	TGTGCCAGCAGCGGGACTTACACCGGGGAGCTGTTTTTT	CASSGTYTGELFF
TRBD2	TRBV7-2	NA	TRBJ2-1	TGTGCCAGCAGCTTGACTAGCTACCCCGGGTATGAGCAGTTCTTC	CASSLTSYPGYEQFF
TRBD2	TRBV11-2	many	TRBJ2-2	TGTGCCAGCAGCTTATCTAGCGGGAGCTCCGGGGAGCTGTTTTTT	CASSLSSGSSGELFF
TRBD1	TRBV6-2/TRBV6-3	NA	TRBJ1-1	TGTGCCAGCAGCCAAGCAGGGGGTCGGACTGAAGCTTTCTTT	CASSQAGGRTEAFF
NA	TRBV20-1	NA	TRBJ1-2	TGCAGTGCCCCAAACTATGGCTACACCTTC	CSAPNYGYTF
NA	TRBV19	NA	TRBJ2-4	TGTGCCAGTAGTATAAGGCCCCGAGGTCTGGGAAACATTCAGTACTTC	CASSIRPRGLGNIQYF
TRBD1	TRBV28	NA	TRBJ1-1	TGTGCCAGCAGTTTATATGGGACAGGGGCCTTAGAAGCTTTCTTT	CASSLYGTGALEAFF
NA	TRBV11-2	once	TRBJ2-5	TGTGCCAGCAGCTTTCTCAGGGGATCAGGGGGGGAGACCCAGTACTTC	CASSFLRGSGGETQYF
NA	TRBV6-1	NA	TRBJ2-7	TGTGCCAGCAGTGGAAATTCCGTGGGGACATCTCTCTACGAGCAGTACTTC	CASSGNSVGTSLYEQYF
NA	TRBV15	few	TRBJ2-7	TGTGCCACCAGCAGGTACACAGGGCTCGAGCAGTACTTC	CATSRYTGLEQYF
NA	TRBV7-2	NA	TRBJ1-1	TGTGCCAGCAGCCCCACCTTGGGAGGGAGAGAAGCTTTCTTT	CASSPTLGGREAFF
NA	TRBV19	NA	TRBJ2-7	TGTGCCAGTAGTATAGGCGGACGGGGTTTTTACGAGCAGTACTTC	CASSIGGRGFYEQYF
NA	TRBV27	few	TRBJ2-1	TGTGCCAGCAGTCCCATGTCCTACAATGAGCAGTTCTTC	CASSPMSYNEQFF